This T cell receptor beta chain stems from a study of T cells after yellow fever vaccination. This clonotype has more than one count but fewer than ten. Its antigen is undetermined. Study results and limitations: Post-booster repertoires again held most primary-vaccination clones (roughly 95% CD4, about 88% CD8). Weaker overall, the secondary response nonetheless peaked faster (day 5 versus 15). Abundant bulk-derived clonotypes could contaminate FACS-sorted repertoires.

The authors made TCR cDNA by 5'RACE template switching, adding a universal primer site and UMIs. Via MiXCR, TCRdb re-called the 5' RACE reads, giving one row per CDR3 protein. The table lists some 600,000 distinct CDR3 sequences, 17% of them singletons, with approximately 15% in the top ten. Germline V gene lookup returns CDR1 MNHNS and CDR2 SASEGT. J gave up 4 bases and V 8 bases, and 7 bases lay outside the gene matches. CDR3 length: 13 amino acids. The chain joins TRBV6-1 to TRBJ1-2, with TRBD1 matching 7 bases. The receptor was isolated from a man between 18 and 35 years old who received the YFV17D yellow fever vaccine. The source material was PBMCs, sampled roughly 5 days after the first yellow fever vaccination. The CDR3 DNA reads TGTGCCAGCCTCGGGGCAGGGGGCTATGGCTACACCTTC. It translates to CASLGAGGYGYTF.